The clone carrying this T cell receptor (beta chain) was counted ten times or more. The length of the CDR3 is 16 residues. Trimming cost V 3 bases and J 8 bases; bases outside gene matches: 16. Per germline, CDR1 GTSNPN and CDR2 SVGIG (reference sequence). The data are from a study of T cells in Graves' hyperthyroidism and ophthalmopathy. The TCR beta CDR3 regions underwent amplification using RNA transcripts as the source. First-round RT-PCR targeting the TCR CDR3 was performed with the HTBI primer set. Using its own MiXCR run on the multiplex PCR reads, TCRdb lists one record per CDR3 protein. The sample has 300,000 to 450,000 distinct CDR3 sequences, roughly 15% seen once.

Sequencing was performed on blood. The V call is TRBV30, the J call TRBJ2-1; 7 bases fit TRBD2. This TCR came from a woman in her 30s with Graves' hyperthyroidism that later progressed to Graves' ophthalmopathy. Written as DNA, the CDR3 is TGTGCCTGGAGGCCCCTCGGCGGGAGTCAAGTCCATGAGCAGTTCTTC. This encodes CAWRPLGGSQVHEQFF.